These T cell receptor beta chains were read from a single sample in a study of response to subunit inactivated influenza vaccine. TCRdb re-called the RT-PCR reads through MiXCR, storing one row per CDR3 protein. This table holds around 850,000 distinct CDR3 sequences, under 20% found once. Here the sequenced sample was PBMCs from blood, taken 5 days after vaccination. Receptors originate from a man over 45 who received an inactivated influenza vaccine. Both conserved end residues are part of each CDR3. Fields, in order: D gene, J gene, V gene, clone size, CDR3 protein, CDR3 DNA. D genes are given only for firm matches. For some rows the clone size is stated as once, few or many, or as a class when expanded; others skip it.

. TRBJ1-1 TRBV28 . CASSLWGGGEAFF TGTGCCAGCAGTTTATGGGGCGGGGGTGAAGCTTTCTTT
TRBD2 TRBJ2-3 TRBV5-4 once CASSRRTSGDSDTQYF TGTGCCAGCAGCCGACGGACTAGCGGGGATTCAGATACGCAGTATTTT
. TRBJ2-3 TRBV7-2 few CASSLTFGGPQRDTQYF TGTGCCAGCAGCTTAACGTTCGGGGGACCCCAGCGGGATACGCAGTATTTT
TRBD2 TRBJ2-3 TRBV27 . CASSFLAGFTDTQYF TGTGCCAGCAGTTTCCTAGCGGGGTTCACAGATACGCAGTATTTT
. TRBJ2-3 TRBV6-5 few CASSYGSNTQYF TGTGCCAGCAGTTACGGTTCAAATACGCAGTATTTT
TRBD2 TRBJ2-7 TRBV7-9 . CASSSDGTSGLYEQYF TGTGCCAGCAGCTCAGATGGGACTAGCGGGCTTTACGAGCAGTACTTC
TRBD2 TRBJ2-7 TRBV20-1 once CSATPGSGSYEQYF TGCAGTGCCACCCCGGGTAGCGGGAGCTACGAGCAGTACTTC
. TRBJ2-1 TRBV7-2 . CASSLGNRGPGFF TGTGCCAGCAGCTTAGGGAATCGAGGGCCAGGATTCTTC
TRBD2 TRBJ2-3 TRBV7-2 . CASSLGGSGRADTQYF TGTGCCAGCAGCTTAGGGGGCAGCGGGAGGGCAGATACGCAGTATTTT
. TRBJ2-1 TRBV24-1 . CATSDLTRSYNEQFF TGTGCCACCAGTGATCTGACCCGCTCCTACAATGAGCAGTTCTTC
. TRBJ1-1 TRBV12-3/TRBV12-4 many CASSFNRNTEAFF TGTGCCAGCAGTTTTAATAGGAACACTGAAGCTTTCTTT
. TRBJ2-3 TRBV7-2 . CANSEGLPGTDTQYF TGTGCCAACAGCGAGGGTTTACCGGGCACAGATACGCAGTATTTT
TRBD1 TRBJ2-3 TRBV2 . CASSADRGSDTQYF TGTGCCAGCAGTGCCGACAGGGGCTCAGATACGCAGTATTTT
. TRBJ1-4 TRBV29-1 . CSVERHSNEKLFF TGCAGCGTTGAGAGACATTCTAATGAAAAACTGTTTTTT
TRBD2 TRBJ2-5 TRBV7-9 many CASSSMTSGGVETQYF TGTGCCAGCAGCTCGATGACTAGCGGGGGGGTCGAGACCCAGTACTTC
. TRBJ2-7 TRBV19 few CASSIEPGTEAFYEQYF TGTGCCAGTAGTATAGAGCCCGGGACGGAAGCTTTCTACGAGCAGTACTTC
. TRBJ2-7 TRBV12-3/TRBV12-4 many CASSPTYSYEQYF TGTGCCAGCAGTCCAACCTATAGCTACGAGCAGTACTTC
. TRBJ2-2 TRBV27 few CASSPIFTGELFF TGTGCCAGCAGCCCAATCTTCACCGGGGAGCTGTTTTTT
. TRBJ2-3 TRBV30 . CAWSAPPGSTDTQYF TGTGCCTGGAGTGCCCCCCCGGGTAGCACAGATACGCAGTATTTT
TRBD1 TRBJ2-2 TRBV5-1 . CASRGTAMTNTGELFF TGCGCCAGCCGAGGGACAGCCATGACGAACACCGGGGAGCTGTTTTTT
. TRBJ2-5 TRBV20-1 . CSATLGAQYF TGCAGTGCCACCTTGGGGGCCCAGTACTTC
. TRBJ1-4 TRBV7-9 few CASSQGRAYKKLFF TGTGCCAGCAGCCAGGGGCGCGCCTACAAAAAACTGTTTTTT
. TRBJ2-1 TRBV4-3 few CASSQDGTELNEQFF TGCGCCAGCAGCCAAGATGGAACCGAGCTCAATGAGCAGTTCTTC
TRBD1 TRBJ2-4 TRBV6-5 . CASSQGTGQYF TGTGCCAGCAGTCAAGGGACAGGGCAGTACTTC
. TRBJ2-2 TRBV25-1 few CASSAGHPHTGELFF TGTGCCAGCAGTGCAGGGCACCCCCACACCGGGGAGCTGTTTTTT
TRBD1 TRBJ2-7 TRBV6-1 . CASRTAGTGNSYEQYF TGTGCCAGCAGGACCGCTGGGACAGGTAACTCCTACGAGCAGTACTTC
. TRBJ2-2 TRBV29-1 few CSVTFSPGWYNTGELFF TGCAGCGTCACATTTAGTCCGGGATGGTATAACACCGGGGAGCTGTTTTTT
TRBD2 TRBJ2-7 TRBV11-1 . CASSDPPGLATLEQYF TGTGCCAGCAGCGACCCACCGGGACTAGCAACCCTCGAGCAGTACTTC
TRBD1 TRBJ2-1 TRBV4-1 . CASSQVWTGNEQFF TGCGCCAGCAGCCAAGTTTGGACAGGGAATGAGCAGTTCTTC
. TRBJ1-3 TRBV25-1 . CASSETDRNTIYF TGTGCCAGCAGTGAAACCGACAGAAACACCATATATTTT
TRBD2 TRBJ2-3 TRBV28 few CASSLWTGLAGGQDTQYF TGTGCCAGCAGTTTATGGACGGGACTAGCGGGAGGGCAAGATACGCAGTATTTT
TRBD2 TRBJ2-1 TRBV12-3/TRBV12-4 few CASSPPTTSGGLRSYNEQFF TGTGCCAGCAGCCCTCCCACGACTAGCGGGGGGCTTCGGTCCTACAATGAGCAGTTCTTC
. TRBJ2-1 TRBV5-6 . CASSLEGGRLHSNEQFF TGTGCCAGCAGCTTGGAGGGAGGACGCTTACATTCAAATGAGCAGTTCTTC
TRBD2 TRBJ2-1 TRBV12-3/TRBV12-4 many CASSLASGDNEQFF TGTGCCAGCAGTTTGGCTAGCGGGGACAATGAGCAGTTCTTC
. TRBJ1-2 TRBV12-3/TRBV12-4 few CASSPGQHPNYGYTF TGTGCCAGCAGCCCCGGACAGCACCCTAACTATGGCTACACCTTC
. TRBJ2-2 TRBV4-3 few CASSLMWNTGELFF TGCGCCAGCAGCCTCATGTGGAACACCGGGGAGCTGTTTTTT
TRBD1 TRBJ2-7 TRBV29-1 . CSVEDLRGLPYEQYF TGCAGCGTTGAAGATCTTAGGGGGCTACCCTACGAGCAGTACTTC
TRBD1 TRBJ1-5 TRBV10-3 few CAIRRTGDQPQHF TGTGCCATCAGGAGGACAGGGGATCAGCCCCAGCATTTT
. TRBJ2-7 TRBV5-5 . CASSLRDDTYEQYF TGTGCCAGCAGCTTGAGGGACGATACCTACGAGCAGTACTTC
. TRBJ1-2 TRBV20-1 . CSQNPDGGYTF TGCAGTCAGAACCCCGACGGTGGCTACACCTTC
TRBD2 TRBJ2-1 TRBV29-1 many CSVDGGAGTKFF TGCAGCGTTGACGGGGGGGCCGGTACGAAGTTCTTC